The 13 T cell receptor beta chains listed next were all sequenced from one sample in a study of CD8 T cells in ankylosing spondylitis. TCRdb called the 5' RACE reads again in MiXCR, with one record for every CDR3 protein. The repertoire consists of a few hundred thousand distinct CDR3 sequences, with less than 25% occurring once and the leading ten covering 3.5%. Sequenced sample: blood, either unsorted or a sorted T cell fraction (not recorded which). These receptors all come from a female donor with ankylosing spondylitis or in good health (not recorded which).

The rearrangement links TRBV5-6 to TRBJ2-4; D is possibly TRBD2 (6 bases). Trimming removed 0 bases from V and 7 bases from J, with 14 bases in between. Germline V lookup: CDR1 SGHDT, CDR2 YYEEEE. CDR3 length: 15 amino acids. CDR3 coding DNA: TGTGCCAGCAGCTTGGCTGGAGGGCCTTTGAACATTCAGTACTTC. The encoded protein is CASSLAGGPLNIQYF.

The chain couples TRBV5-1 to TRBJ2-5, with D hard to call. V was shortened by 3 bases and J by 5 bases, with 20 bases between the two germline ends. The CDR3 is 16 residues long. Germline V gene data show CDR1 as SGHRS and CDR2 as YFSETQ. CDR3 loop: CASSSLLTQYGETQYF. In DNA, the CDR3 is TGCGCCAGCAGCTCCCTCCTAACACAGTACGGGGAGACCCAGTACTTC. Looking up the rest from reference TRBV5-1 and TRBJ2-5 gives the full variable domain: KAGVTQTPRYLIKTRGQQVTLSCSPISGHRSVSWYQQTPGQGLQFLFEYFSETQRNKGNFPGRFSGRQFSNSRSEMNVSTLELGDSALYLCASSSLLTQYGETQYFGPGTRLLVL.

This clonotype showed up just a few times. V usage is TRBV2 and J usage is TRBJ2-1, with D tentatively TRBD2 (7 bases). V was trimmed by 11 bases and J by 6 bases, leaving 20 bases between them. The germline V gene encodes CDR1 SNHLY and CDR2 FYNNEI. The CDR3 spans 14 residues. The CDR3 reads CAGSVARGGNEQFF. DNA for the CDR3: TGTGCCGGCTCAGTAGCGAGGGGGGGCAATGAGCAGTTCTTC.

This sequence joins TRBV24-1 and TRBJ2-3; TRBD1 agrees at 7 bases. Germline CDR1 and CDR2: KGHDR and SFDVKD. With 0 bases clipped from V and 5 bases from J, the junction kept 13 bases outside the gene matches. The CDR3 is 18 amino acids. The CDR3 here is CATSDLPLDRAALDTQYF. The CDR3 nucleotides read TGTGCCACCAGTGATTTGCCCCTTGACAGGGCGGCTTTAGATACGCAGTATTTT.

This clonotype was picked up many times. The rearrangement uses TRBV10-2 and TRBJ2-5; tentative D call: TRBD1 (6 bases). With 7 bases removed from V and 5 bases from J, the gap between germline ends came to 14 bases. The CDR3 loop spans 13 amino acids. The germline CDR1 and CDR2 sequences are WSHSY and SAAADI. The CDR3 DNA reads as TGCGCCAGCACCAGGGGAGAAGGGGAGACCCAGTACTTC. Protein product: CASTRGEGETQYF.

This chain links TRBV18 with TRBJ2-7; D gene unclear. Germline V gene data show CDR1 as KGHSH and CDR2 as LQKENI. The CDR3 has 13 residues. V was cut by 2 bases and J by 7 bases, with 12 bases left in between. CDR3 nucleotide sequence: TGTGCCAGCTCACCAGGGCTGCGTGTGGAGCAGTACTTC. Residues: CASSPGLRVEQYF. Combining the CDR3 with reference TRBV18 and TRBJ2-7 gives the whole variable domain NAGVMQNPRHLVRRRGQEARLRCSPMKGHSHVYWYRQLPEEGLKFMVYLQKENIIDESGMPKERFSAEFPKEGPSILRIQQVVRGDSAAYFCASSPGLRVEQYFGPGTRLTVT.

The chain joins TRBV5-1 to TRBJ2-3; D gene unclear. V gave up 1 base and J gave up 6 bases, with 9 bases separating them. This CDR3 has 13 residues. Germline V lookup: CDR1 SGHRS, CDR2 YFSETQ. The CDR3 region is CASSLYQGDTQYF. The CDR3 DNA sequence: TGCGCCAGCAGCTTGTACCAAGGCGATACGCAGTATTTT.

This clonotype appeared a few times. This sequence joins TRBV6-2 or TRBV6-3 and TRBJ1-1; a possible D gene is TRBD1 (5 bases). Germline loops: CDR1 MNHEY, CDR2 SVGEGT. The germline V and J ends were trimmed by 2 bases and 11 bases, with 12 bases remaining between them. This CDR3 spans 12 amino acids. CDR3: CASSYPRGSAFF. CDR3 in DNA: TGTGCCAGCAGTTACCCGCGGGGCTCGGCTTTCTTT.

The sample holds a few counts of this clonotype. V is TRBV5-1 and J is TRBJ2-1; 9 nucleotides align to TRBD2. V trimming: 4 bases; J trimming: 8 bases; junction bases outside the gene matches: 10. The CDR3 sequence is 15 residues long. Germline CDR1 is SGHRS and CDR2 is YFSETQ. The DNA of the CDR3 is TGCGCCAGCAGCCTTGGGGCGGGAGGGCCCCATGAGCAGTTCTTC. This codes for CASSLGAGGPHEQFF.

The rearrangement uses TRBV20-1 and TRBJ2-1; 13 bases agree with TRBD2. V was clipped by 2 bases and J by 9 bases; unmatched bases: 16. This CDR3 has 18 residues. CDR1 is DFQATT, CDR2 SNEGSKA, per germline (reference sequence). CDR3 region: CSARPPPGLAGKGGEQFF. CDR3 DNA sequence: TGCAGTGCTAGACCCCCACCGGGACTAGCGGGAAAAGGCGGTGAGCAGTTCTTC.

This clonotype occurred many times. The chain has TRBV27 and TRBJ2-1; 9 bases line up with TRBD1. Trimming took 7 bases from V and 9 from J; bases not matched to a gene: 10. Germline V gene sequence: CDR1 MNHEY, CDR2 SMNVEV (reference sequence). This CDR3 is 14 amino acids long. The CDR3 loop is CASTRDRADSEQFF. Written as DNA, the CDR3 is TGTGCCAGCACTCGGGACAGGGCGGATAGTGAGCAGTTCTTC.

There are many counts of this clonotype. The CDR3 nucleotides read TGTGCCAGCAGCCCTCTCCTCGGACTAGCGGTTGGCACAGATACGCAGTATTTT. The encoded protein is CASSPLLGLAVGTDTQYF. The V call is TRBV14, the J call TRBJ2-3, with TRBD2 identical over 10 bases. J was trimmed by 1 base and V by 4 bases; bases with no gene match: 11. The CDR3 has 18 amino acids. CDR1 is SGHDN and CDR2 is FVKESK in the germline V gene.

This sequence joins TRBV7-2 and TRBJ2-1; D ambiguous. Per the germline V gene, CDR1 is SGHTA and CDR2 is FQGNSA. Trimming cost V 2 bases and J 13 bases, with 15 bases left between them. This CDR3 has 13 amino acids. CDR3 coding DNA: TGTGCCAGCAGCTTAACCCTGGACCCCCTCCAGTTCTTC. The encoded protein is CASSLTLDPLQFF.